This note documents a single T cell receptor beta chain sequence. These data come from a study of cytomegalovirus exposure and HLA in healthy donors. PCR involved 60 Vbeta and 13 Jbeta primers. Some clones are missing from TCRdb's copy, which holds only in-frame ones; the method was immunoSEQ multiplex PCR. The sample consists of roughly 150,000 clones, almost 80% of them appearing once. The CDR3 contains 15 residues. CDR1 SQVTM and CDR2 ANQGSEA come from the germline V gene. The V and J ends lost 0 bases and 3 bases, in that order; junction bases with no gene match: 8. The TCR was taken from a male donor in good health and CMV-seronegative. The chain employs TRBV29-1 and TRBJ2-7; 7 bases line up with TRBD1. Sequenced: PBMCs. CDR3: CSVEEEQGMNYEQYF. In DNA form, the CDR3 reads TGCAGCGTTGAAGAGGAACAGGGGATGAACTACGAGCAGTACTTC.